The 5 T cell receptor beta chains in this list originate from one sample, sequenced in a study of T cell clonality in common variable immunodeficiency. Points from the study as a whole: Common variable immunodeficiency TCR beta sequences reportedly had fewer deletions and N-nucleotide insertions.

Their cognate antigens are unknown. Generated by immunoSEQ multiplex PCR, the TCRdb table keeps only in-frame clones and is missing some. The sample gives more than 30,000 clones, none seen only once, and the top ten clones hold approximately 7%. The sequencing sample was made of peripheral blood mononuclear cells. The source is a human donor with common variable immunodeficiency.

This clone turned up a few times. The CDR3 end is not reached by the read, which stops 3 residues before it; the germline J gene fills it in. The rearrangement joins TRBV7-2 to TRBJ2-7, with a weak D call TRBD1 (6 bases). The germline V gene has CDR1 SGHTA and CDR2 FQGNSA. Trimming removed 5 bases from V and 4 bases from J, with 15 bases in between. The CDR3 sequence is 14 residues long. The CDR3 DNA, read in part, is TGTGCCAGCAGCCCACAGGGTGGGACGTACGAG. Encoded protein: CASSPQGGTYE. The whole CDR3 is CASSPQGGTYEQYF.

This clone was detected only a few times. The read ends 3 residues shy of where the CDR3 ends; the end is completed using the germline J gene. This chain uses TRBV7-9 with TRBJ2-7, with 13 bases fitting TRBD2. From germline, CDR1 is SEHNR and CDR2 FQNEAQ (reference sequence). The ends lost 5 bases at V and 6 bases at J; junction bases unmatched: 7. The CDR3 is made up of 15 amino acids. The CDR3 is CASSPRLAGGTEQYF. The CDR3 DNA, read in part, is TGTGCCAGCAGCCCACGACTAGCGGGAGGAACCGAG.

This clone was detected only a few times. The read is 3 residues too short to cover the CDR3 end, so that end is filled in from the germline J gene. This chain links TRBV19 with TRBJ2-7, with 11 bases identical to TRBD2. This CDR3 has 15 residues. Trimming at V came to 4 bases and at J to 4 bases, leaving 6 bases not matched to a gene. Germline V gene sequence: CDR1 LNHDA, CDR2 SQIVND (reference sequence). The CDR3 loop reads CASSSTSGSMYEQYF. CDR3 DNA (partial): TGTGCCAGTAGTAGTACTAGCGGGAGTATGTACGAG.

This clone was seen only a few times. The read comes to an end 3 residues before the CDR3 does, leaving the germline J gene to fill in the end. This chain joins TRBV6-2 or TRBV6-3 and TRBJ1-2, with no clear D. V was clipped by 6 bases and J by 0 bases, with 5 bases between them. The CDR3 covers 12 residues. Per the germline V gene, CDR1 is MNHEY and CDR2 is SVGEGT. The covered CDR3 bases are TGTGCCAGCAGAACAGCTAACTATGGC. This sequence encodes CASRTANYG. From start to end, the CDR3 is CASRTANYGYTF.

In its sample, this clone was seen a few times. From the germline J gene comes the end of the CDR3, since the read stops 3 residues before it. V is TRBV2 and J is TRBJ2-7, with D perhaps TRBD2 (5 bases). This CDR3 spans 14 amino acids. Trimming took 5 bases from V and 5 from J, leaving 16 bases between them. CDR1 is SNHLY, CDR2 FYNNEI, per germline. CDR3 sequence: CASSRGYGFHEQYF. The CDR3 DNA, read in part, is TGTGCCAGCAGTCGCGGGTACGGGTTCCACGAG.